The present TCR beta chain was sequenced within a study of T cells in Graves' hyperthyroidism and ophthalmopathy. This clonotype was seen at least ten times. Antigen specificity is unknown. Study conclusions and caveats: Ophthalmopathy, which appeared later, was predicted by the model a median approximately six months before onset.

V dropped 5 bases and J dropped 2 bases, with 17 bases sitting between them. Germline V lookup: CDR1 ENHRY, CDR2 SYGVKD. This CDR3 is built from 16 residues. Diagnoses used clinical symptoms, serum thyroxine and TRAb, thyroid ultrasound and orbital computed tomography. Amplified regions were TCR beta CDR3 sequences from RNA transcripts. Primed by the HTBI set, a first-round RT-PCR was run on the TCR CDR3. TCRdb re-analysed the multiplex PCR reads in MiXCR, keeping a single row per CDR3 protein. The table records around 290,000 distinct CDR3 sequences, 13% of them present only once. Sequenced material: blood. The receptor was derived from a woman aged 25 to 39 with Graves' hyperthyroidism that later progressed to Graves' ophthalmopathy. The gene calls are TRBV10-3 and TRBJ2-3; D assignment may be TRBD1 or TRBD2 (7 bases each). CDR3 protein: CAISTGASGFTDTQYF. The DNA for the CDR3 is TGTGCCATCAGTACAGGGGCTAGCGGCTTCACAGATACGCAGTATTTT.